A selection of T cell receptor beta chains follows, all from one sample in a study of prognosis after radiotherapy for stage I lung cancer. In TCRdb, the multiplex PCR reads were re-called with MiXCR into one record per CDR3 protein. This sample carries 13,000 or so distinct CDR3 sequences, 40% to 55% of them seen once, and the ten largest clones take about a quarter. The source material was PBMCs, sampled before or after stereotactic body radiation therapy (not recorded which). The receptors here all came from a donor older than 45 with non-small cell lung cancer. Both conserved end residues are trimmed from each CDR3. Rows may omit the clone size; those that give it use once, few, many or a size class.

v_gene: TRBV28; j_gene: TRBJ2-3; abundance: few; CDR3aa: ASSLLTGTRADTQY
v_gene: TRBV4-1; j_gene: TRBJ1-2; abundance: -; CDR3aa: ASSQGSIGNGYT
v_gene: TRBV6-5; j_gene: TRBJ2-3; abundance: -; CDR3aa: GSSWGTSGSVTDTQY
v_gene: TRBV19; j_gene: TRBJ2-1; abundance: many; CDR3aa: ASSIVAGEHEQF
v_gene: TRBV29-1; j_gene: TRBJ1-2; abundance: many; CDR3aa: SVDGGTRGYT
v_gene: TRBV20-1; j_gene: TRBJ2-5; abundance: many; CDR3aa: SPYTQETQY
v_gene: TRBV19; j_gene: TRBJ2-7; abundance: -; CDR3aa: ASSPGLFTYEQY
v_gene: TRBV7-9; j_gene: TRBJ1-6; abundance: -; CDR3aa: ASSLDYNSPLH
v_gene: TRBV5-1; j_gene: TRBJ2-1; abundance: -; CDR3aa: ASSVGLAGAGPYNEQF
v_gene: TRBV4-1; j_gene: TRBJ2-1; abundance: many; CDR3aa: ASSQEFDNLMSSYNEQF
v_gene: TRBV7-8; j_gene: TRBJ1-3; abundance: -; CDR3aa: ASSLDGTGSGNTIY
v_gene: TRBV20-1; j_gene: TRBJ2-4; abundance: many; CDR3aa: SARGRASSDIQY
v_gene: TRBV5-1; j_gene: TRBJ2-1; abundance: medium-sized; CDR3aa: ASSPTSGRRGEQF
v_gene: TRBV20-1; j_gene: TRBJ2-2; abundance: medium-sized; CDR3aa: SAKGIARGTGELF
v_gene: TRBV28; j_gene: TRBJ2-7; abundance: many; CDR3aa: ASSPRGSGRGYEQY
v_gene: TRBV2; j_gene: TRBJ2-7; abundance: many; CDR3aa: ASVPPRASYEQY
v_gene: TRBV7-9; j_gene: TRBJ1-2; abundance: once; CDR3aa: ASTTALYLSDRYGYT
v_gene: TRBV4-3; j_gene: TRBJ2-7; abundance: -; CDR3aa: ASRALPEREVVEQY
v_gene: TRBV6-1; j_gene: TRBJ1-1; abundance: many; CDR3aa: ASVEGDTQAF
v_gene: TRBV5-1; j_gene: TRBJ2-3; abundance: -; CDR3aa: ASSLEQGTTTDTQY
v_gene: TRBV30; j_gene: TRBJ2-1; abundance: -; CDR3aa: AWSVYNEQF
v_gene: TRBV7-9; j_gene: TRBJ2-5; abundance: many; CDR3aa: ASSLGVGVGQETQY
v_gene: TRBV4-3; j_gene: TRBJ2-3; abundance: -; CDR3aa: ASSQDLRGDTDTQY
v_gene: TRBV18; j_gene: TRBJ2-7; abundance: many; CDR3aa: ASSPRQSTYSYEQY
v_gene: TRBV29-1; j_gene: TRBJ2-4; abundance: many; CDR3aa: SVEGQGKNIQY
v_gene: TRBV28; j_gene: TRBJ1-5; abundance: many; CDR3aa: ASSLLGAHQPQH
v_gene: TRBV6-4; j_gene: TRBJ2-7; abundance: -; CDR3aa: ASSLTSGTYNEQY